This TCR beta chain was identified in a study of identical twins. The germline CDR1 and CDR2 sequences are SGHRS and YFSETQ. The CDR3 contains 15 residues. The ends were cut back, 2 bases at V and 5 bases at J, with 14 bases in the middle. TCRdb reprocessed the 5' RACE reads with MiXCR, giving one entry per CDR3 protein. The data hold hundreds of thousands of distinct CDR3 sequences, with roughly 20% observed a single time. This clonotype was seen a few times. This same sample was also taken into another study, of T cells expressing NK-cell markers.

Sample: PBMCs. This TCR was sampled from a woman aged 18-30 years in good health. The rearrangement uses TRBV5-1 and TRBJ2-1; D may be TRBD1 (7 bases). Written as DNA, the CDR3 is TGCGCCAGCAGCTTCAGGGGGGATCCTAACAATGAGCAGTTCTTC. It translates to CASSFRGDPNNEQFF.